The 23 T cell receptor beta chains in this list originate from one sample, sequenced in a study of shared clonotypes between healthy human individuals. Generated by immunoSEQ multiplex PCR, the TCRdb table keeps only in-frame clones and is missing some. This table has around 2,000,000 clones, 90% to 95% appearing once. The sample was naive CD4+ T cells sorted from blood. The subset here: CD45RA+ positively selected. The receptors derive from a man aged 18 to 29 in good health.

The rearrangement joins TRBV6-6 to TRBJ1-1; tentatively, D is TRBD1 (5 bases). Trimming removed 8 bases at V and 7 bases at J, with 23 bases between. This CDR3 has 15 amino acids. The germline V gene has CDR1 MNHNY and CDR2 SVGAGI (reference sequence). In DNA form, the CDR3 reads TGTGCCAGCGTGGGGATCTGGGTGGGGCAGGGTGAAGCTTTCTTT. This sequence encodes CASVGIWVGQGEAFF.

The chain has TRBV5-4 and TRBJ2-7, with a possible D match to TRBD2 (6 bases). V gave up 3 bases and J gave up 3 bases, with 16 bases separating them. The CDR3 sequence is 15 residues long. Germline V gene lookup returns CDR1 SGHNT and CDR2 YYREEE (reference sequence). The CDR3 coding sequence is TGTGCCAGCAGCTCCACCGGTACTAGCAACTACGAGCAGTACTTC. Translation: CASSSTGTSNYEQYF.

On this clone: The same CDR3 arises from other DNA sequences in this sample as well. The chain joins TRBV28 to TRBJ2-2; either TRBD1 or TRBD2 may supply D (5 bases each). The V and J ends lost 5 bases and 4 bases respectively, with 14 bases between them. The CDR3 consists of 15 residues. Germline lookup yields CDR1 MDHEN and CDR2 SYDVKM. The CDR3 loop is CASSPGGAGTGELFF. For the CDR3, the DNA is TGTGCCAGCAGTCCCGGTGGGGCGGGCACCGGGGAGCTGTTTTTT.

Details on this clone: The sample carries other DNA sequences with the same CDR3. The genes are TRBV2 and TRBJ1-5; 7 nucleotides agree with TRBD1. Germline CDR1 and CDR2: SNHLY and FYNNEI. V gave up 6 bases and J gave up 2 bases; unmatched junction bases: 7. The length of the CDR3 is 15 residues. CDR3 amino acids: CASSDRVAGNQPQHF. CDR3 DNA: TGTGCCAGCAGCGACAGGGTGGCCGGCAATCAGCCCCAGCATTTT. The whole variable domain, remainder taken from reference TRBV2 and TRBJ1-5, is EPEVTQTPSHQVTQMGQEVILRCVPISNHLYFYWYRQILGQKVEFLVSFYNNEISEKSEIFDDQFSVERPDGSNFTLKIRSTKLEDSAMYFCASSDRVAGNQPQHFGDGTRLSIL.

V is TRBV30 and J is TRBJ1-4; D is perhaps TRBD1 (5 bases). V lost 2 bases, J lost 7 bases, and 8 bases lay in between. Germline V lookup: CDR1 GTSNPN, CDR2 SVGIG (reference sequence). The CDR3 is 12 amino acids. CDR3 DNA sequence: TGTGCCTGGAGTAGGGGCCCTGAAAAACTGTTTTTT. This encodes CAWSRGPEKLFF. The whole variable domain, filled in from reference TRBV30 and TRBJ1-4, reads SQTIHQWPATLVQPVGSPLSLECTVEGTSNPNLYWYRQAAGRGLQLLFYSVGIGQISSEVPQNLSASRPQDRQFILSSKKLLLSDSGFYLCAWSRGPEKLFFGSGTQLSVL.

This chain uses TRBV10-3 with TRBJ2-1; 9 bases are shared with TRBD2. This CDR3 has 14 amino acids. V gave up 5 bases and J gave up 8 bases; unmatched junction bases: 7. Germline-derived CDR1 and CDR2 are ENHRY and SYGVKD. The CDR3 spells CAISPGLANDEQFF. In DNA form, the CDR3 reads TGTGCCATCAGTCCGGGACTAGCTAACGATGAGCAGTTCTTC.

The chain carries TRBV5-6 and TRBJ2-7; tentative D call: TRBD2 (5 bases). This CDR3 has 13 residues. CDR1 SGHDT and CDR2 YYEEEE come from the germline V gene. V lost 1 base and J lost 5, with 10 bases in between. This CDR3 is CASSLFGRDEQYF. CDR3 nucleotides: TGTGCCAGCAGCTTGTTTGGGCGGGACGAGCAGTACTTC.

The rearrangement uses TRBV6-1 and TRBJ1-5; possible D gene TRBD1, 6 bases. The CDR3 sequence is 13 residues long. The V and J ends lost 7 bases and 3 bases respectively, with 10 bases between them. CDR1 is MNHNS and CDR2 is SASEGT in the germline V gene. The CDR3 protein is CASNGQINQPQHF. The DNA of the CDR3 is TGTGCCAGCAATGGACAGATCAATCAGCCCCAGCATTTT.

The V and J genes are TRBV6-5 and TRBJ2-7; the match to TRBD1 covers 8 bases. V shed 5 bases, J shed 3 bases, and the junction held 6 bases outside the gene matches. This CDR3 contains 14 residues. Germline CDR1 is MNHEY and CDR2 is SVGAGI. The CDR3 reads CASSRTGRSYEQYF. CDR3 bases: TGTGCCAGCAGTCGGACAGGGAGGAGCTACGAGCAGTACTTC.

This clone was found a few times. The chain carries TRBV29-1 and TRBJ1-5, with D maybe TRBD1 (6 bases). The length of the CDR3 is 12 residues. Germline CDR1 and CDR2: SQVTM and ANQGSEA. V lost 2 bases, J lost 4 bases, and 6 bases lay in between. The CDR3 sequence: CSVEQGNQPQHF. CDR3 coding DNA: TGCAGCGTTGAACAGGGGAATCAGCCCCAGCATTTT.

This sequence joins TRBV7-9 and TRBJ2-1; TRBD2 matches 11 bases. This CDR3 is built from 16 residues. Germline loops: CDR1 SEHNR, CDR2 FQNEAQ (reference sequence). The ends lost 4 bases at V and 7 bases at J; junction bases unmatched: 9. The CDR3 DNA reads TGTGCCAGCAGCTCTCCAACTAGCGGGAGTACGAATGAGCAGTTCTTC. Amino acids: CASSSPTSGSTNEQFF.

DNA for the CDR3: TGCGCCAGCAGCCTTATTGGGGGTGGCGGGGAGCTGTTTTTT. It yields the protein CASSLIGGGGELFF. The rearrangement joins TRBV4-3 to TRBJ2-2; D is perhaps TRBD1 or TRBD2 (5 bases each). CDR1 and CDR2 from the germline V gene are LGHNA and YSLEER. The ends were cut back, 4 bases at V and 7 bases at J, with 13 bases in the middle. The CDR3 consists of 14 residues.

The rearrangement links TRBV5-1 to TRBJ2-5; 11 nucleotides align to TRBD2. The germline V gene has CDR1 SGHRS and CDR2 YFSETQ. The CDR3 has 18 residues. The V and J ends lost 0 bases and 3 bases, in that order; junction bases with no gene match: 10. The CDR3 loop is CASSLGLAGGSAKETQYF. The CDR3 nucleotides are TGCGCCAGCAGCTTGGGGCTAGCGGGAGGATCCGCCAAAGAGACCCAGTACTTC.

V is TRBV7-9 and J is TRBJ2-3, with a possible D match to TRBD1 (5 bases). This CDR3 is built from 13 residues. In germline, CDR1 is SEHNR, CDR2 FQNEAQ (reference sequence). V was cut by 7 bases and J by 8 bases, with 16 bases left in between. This CDR3 reads CASKQGTGGTQYF. The DNA for the CDR3 is TGTGCCAGCAAACAAGGCACAGGCGGTACGCAGTATTTT. Supplemented by reference TRBV7-9 and TRBJ2-3, the full variable domain reads DTGVSQNPRHKITKRGQNVTFRCDPISEHNRLYWYRQTLGQGPEFLTYFQNEAQLEKSRLLSDRFSAERPKGSFSTLEIQRTEQGDSAMYLCASKQGTGGTQYFGPGTRLTVL.

This chain links TRBV5-1 with TRBJ2-3, with 9 bases lining up with TRBD1. CDR1 and CDR2 (germline): SGHRS, YFSETQ. The CDR3 spans 16 residues. Trimming at V came to 0 bases and at J to 4 bases, leaving 6 bases not matched to a gene. As DNA, the CDR3 is TGCGCCAGCAGCTTGGCCACACAGGGGGCCGCAGATACGCAGTATTTT. The encoded protein is CASSLATQGAADTQYF.

This chain connects TRBV6-1 to TRBJ1-1; D ambiguous. The CDR3 sequence is 11 residues long. Trimming took off 1 base at V and 11 bases at J, with 8 bases between the two ends. The germline V gene encodes CDR1 MNHNS and CDR2 SASEGT. CDR3 amino acids: CASSEVVVAFF. The CDR3 DNA reads TGTGCCAGCAGTGAAGTTGTGGTGGCTTTCTTT.

This sequence joins TRBV6-1 and TRBJ2-1; 7 bases align to TRBD2. J gave up 7 bases and V 8 bases, and 8 bases lay outside the gene matches. The CDR3 covers 13 residues. Germline V gene data show CDR1 as MNHNS and CDR2 as SASEGT. The CDR3 nucleotides are TGTGCCAGCGGGAGGGGCTGGGGGAATGAGCAGTTCTTC. Encoded protein: CASGRGWGNEQFF.

This chain uses TRBV9 with TRBJ2-1, with TRBD1 matching 7 bases. The CDR3 runs 14 residues. V gave up 3 bases and J gave up 5 bases; unmatched junction bases: 5. Germline CDR1 SGDLS, CDR2 YYNGEE. The CDR3, as DNA: TGTGCCAGCAGCGGAGGACAGGCCAACAATGAGCAGTTCTTC. Translated: CASSGGQANNEQFF.

With regard to this clone: This sample includes further DNA sequences coding for the same CDR3. The V gene is TRBV6-5, the J gene TRBJ1-2; possibly TRBD1 for D (5 bases). Trimming pared 2 bases from V and 4 bases from J, leaving 8 bases between. This CDR3 has 13 amino acids. Germline values: CDR1 MNHEY, CDR2 SVGAGI. The CDR3: CASSYGGTYGYTF. The CDR3 DNA reads TGTGCCAGCAGTTACGGGGGAACCTATGGCTACACCTTC.

The chain is built from TRBV10-3 and TRBJ2-2, with D possibly TRBD1 on 5 matching bases. The germline V and J ends were trimmed by 0 bases and 0 bases, with 8 bases remaining between them. The germline gives CDR1 ENHRY, CDR2 SYGVKD. The CDR3 totals 16 residues. Here the CDR3 DNA reads TGTGCCATCAGTGAGTCCAGGGTCCCGAACACCGGGGAGCTGTTTTTT. Translating it yields CAISESRVPNTGELFF.

CDR3 residues: CASSPPTGSNQPQHF. The CDR3 nucleotides are TGTGCCAGCTCACCACCGACAGGTAGCAATCAGCCCCAGCATTTT. V usage is TRBV18 and J usage is TRBJ1-5; tentative D call: TRBD1 (6 bases). This CDR3 has 15 amino acids. V was pared by 0 bases and J by 0 bases, with 6 bases between. CDR1 KGHSH and CDR2 LQKENI come from the germline V gene.

This chain uses TRBV14 with TRBJ1-2; no clear D gene. Trimming removed 1 base from V and 7 bases from J, with 7 bases in between. This CDR3 is 12 amino acids long. Germline V gene lookup returns CDR1 SGHDN and CDR2 FVKESK. The CDR3: CASSQAKTGYTF. The CDR3 coding sequence is TGTGCCAGCAGCCAAGCGAAAACTGGCTACACCTTC. Variable domain in full (rest from reference TRBV14 and TRBJ1-2): EAGVTQFPSHSVIEKGQTVTLRCDPISGHDNLYWYRRVMGKEIKFLLHFVKESKQDESGMPNNRFLAERTGGTYSTLKVQPAELEDSGVYFCASSQAKTGYTFGSGTRLTVV.

The chain uses TRBV5-1 and TRBJ1-2; 8 bases line up with TRBD1. The CDR3 loop spans 16 amino acids. CDR1 and CDR2 from the germline V gene are SGHRS and YFSETQ. V lost 5 bases, J lost 3 bases, and 12 bases stayed unmatched. The CDR3 sequence is CASRKLGAGGDYGYTF. The CDR3 DNA follows: TGCGCCAGCAGGAAGCTTGGCGCAGGGGGCGACTATGGCTACACCTTC.